A single sample is the source of the 19 T cell receptor beta chains below, sequenced in a study of T cell responses to AZD1222 COVID-19 vaccine. The data were produced by immunoSEQ multiplex PCR, yet TCRdb's version contains in-frame clones alone and is incomplete. This sample yields 180,000 or so clones, of which about nine tenths are seen a single time; around 1.9% belongs to the top ten. The input for sequencing was peripheral blood, taken 28 days after the second AZD1222 dose. These receptors came from an adult who received the AZD1222 COVID-19 vaccine.

The chain combines TRBV6-5 with TRBJ1-4; 9 bases map to TRBD1. The germline V gene encodes CDR1 MNHEY and CDR2 SVGAGI. Trimming at V came to 6 bases and at J to 3 bases, leaving 5 bases not matched to a gene. CDR3 size: 15 residues. The CDR3 reads CASRPGTGPNEKLFF. The DNA of the CDR3 is TGTGCCAGCAGACCGGGGACAGGGCCTAATGAAAAACTGTTTTTT.

This clone was counted once. The chain has TRBV28 and TRBJ2-5; 11 bases match TRBD2. The germline gives CDR1 MDHEN, CDR2 SYDVKM. This CDR3 has 15 residues. J was trimmed by 5 bases and V by 4 bases; bases with no gene match: 6. The CDR3: CASSSGLAGSETQYF. The CDR3 DNA is TGTGCCAGCAGTTCAGGACTAGCGGGTAGTGAGACCCAGTACTTC.

The chain joins TRBV6-1 to TRBJ2-3; D could derive from TRBD1 or TRBD2 (5 bases each). The germline V gene encodes CDR1 MNHNS and CDR2 SASEGT. This CDR3 spans 13 amino acids. The V and J ends lost 1 base and 8 bases respectively, with 10 bases between them. As DNA, the CDR3 is TGTGCCAGCAGTGAAGGAGGGGCAGGTACGCAGTATTTT. Encoded protein: CASSEGGAGTQYF.

This rearrangement joins TRBV27 to TRBJ2-2; D gene uncertain. Germline V gene sequence: CDR1 MNHEY, CDR2 SMNVEV (reference sequence). Between the trimmed V and J ends, which lost 3 bases and 4 bases, there was a span of 9 bases. CDR3 size: 14 residues. CDR3 region: CASSFGIFTGELFF. CDR3 nucleotide sequence: TGTGCCAGCAGTTTTGGGATATTCACCGGGGAGCTGTTTTTT.

The chain uses TRBV5-6 and TRBJ2-7, with D unresolved. Germline assignment: CDR1 SGHDT and CDR2 YYEEEE. Between the trimmed V and J ends, which lost 4 bases and 0 bases, there was a span of 17 bases. The CDR3 extends over 16 amino acids. The CDR3 loop reads CASSPKSLIYSYEQYF. In nucleotides, the CDR3 is TGTGCCAGCAGCCCCAAAAGCTTAATCTACTCCTACGAGCAGTACTTC.

V usage is TRBV21-1 and J usage is TRBJ1-4; TRBD1, the table's D call, was not compared with the DNA. TRBV21-1 is recorded as a pseudogene. CDR3 length: 14 amino acids. The CDR3 protein is CASSKQGRGEKLFF. The DNA for the CDR3 is TGTGCCAGCAGCAAACAGGGAAGGGGTGAAAAACTGTTTTTT.

The CDR3 nucleotides are TGTGCCAGCAGCCAAGAAGGAACAAATGGCAATCAGCCCCAGCATTTT. It encodes CASSQEGTNGNQPQHF. This chain links TRBV4-2 with TRBJ1-5, with D unresolved. V shed 0 bases and J shed 2 bases, with 11 bases lying between them. Germline lookup yields CDR1 LGHNA and CDR2 YNFKEQ. The CDR3 totals 16 residues.

The V call is TRBV7-9, the J call TRBJ1-5; D gene ambiguous. V was clipped by 5 bases and J by 5 bases, with 7 bases between them. The CDR3 covers 12 residues. The V gene's germline CDR1 is SEHNR and CDR2 FQNEAQ (reference sequence). CDR3 nucleotides: TGTGCCAGCAGCGACGGTGATCAGCCCCAGCATTTT. Translation: CASSDGDQPQHF.

The V and J genes are TRBV11-2 and TRBJ1-2; D not certain. Germline lookup yields CDR1 SGHAT and CDR2 FQNNGV. The ends were cut back, 5 bases at V and 4 bases at J, with 5 bases in the middle. The CDR3 has 11 amino acids. In nucleotides, the CDR3 is TGTGCCAGCAGCCCCGGCTATGGCTACACCTTC. This translates into CASSPGYGYTF.

V gene TRBV29-1 combines with J gene TRBJ1-4, with 7 nucleotides matching TRBD1. This CDR3 has 13 residues. The germline V gene encodes CDR1 SQVTM and CDR2 ANQGSEA. V lost 5 bases, J lost 4 bases, and 4 bases stayed unmatched. The CDR3: CSVRTGNNEKLFF. The CDR3 DNA sequence: TGCAGCGTTCGGACAGGAAATAATGAAAAACTGTTTTTT.

The CDR3 sequence: CASSLRTGSDTGELFF. The CDR3 coding sequence is TGTGCCAGCAGCCTCCGGACAGGATCGGACACCGGGGAGCTGTTTTTT. The rearrangement joins TRBV5-6 to TRBJ2-2; 7 bases agree with TRBD1. Trimming took 4 bases from V and 3 from J; bases not matched to a gene: 9. CDR3 size: 16 residues. Germline CDR1 SGHDT, CDR2 YYEEEE.

This chain joins TRBV6-2 or TRBV6-3 and TRBJ2-7, with 11 bases identical to TRBD1. The CDR3 covers 14 residues. Germline lookup yields CDR1 MNHEY and CDR2 SVGEGT. After removal of 2 bases from V and 4 bases from J, the junction contained 1 base not matched to a gene. The CDR3 DNA reads TGTGCCAGCAGTTACGGGACAGGGGGATACGAGCAGTACTTC. This encodes CASSYGTGGYEQYF.

The chain couples TRBV7-2 to TRBJ2-7; 9 positions agree with TRBD2. The CDR3 runs 13 residues. After removal of 5 bases from V and 4 bases from J, the junction contained 3 bases not matched to a gene. Germline-derived CDR1 and CDR2 are SGHTA and FQGNSA. CDR3 sequence: CASSRLAVYEQYF. As DNA, the CDR3 is TGTGCCAGCAGCAGACTAGCGGTATACGAGCAGTACTTC.

The CDR3 is CASSRTGKDNSPLHF. The CDR3 DNA is TGTGCCAGCAGCCGGACAGGGAAGGATAATTCACCCCTCCACTTT. The chain employs TRBV2 and TRBJ1-6; 8 bases match TRBD1. V was clipped by 6 bases and J by 5 bases; unmatched bases: 6. From germline, CDR1 is SNHLY and CDR2 FYNNEI. The CDR3 sequence is 15 residues long.

The rearrangement joins TRBV5-1 to TRBJ1-4; no reliable D call. V was trimmed by 4 bases and J by 4 bases, leaving 14 bases between them. Germline-derived CDR1 and CDR2 are SGHRS and YFSETQ. The CDR3 has 15 amino acids. The CDR3 region is CASSHDPQINEKLFF. The CDR3 coding sequence is TGCGCCAGCAGCCACGACCCCCAGATTAATGAAAAACTGTTTTTT.

The chain carries TRBV4-1 and TRBJ2-7; D unclear. V was trimmed by 5 bases and J by 4 bases, leaving 15 bases between them. This CDR3 is 14 amino acids long. Germline assignment: CDR1 MGHRA and CDR2 YSYEKL. The CDR3 sequence: CASSSPAKNYEQYF. In DNA form, the CDR3 reads TGCGCCAGCAGCTCGCCCGCGAAGAATTACGAGCAGTACTTC.

The chain has TRBV7-9 and TRBJ1-1; 11 bases align to TRBD1. Germline CDR1 and CDR2: SEHNR and FQNEAQ (reference sequence). J lost 3 bases, V lost 4 bases, and 1 base had no gene match. This CDR3 contains 14 residues. CDR3 in amino acids: CASSSGQGDTEAFF. As DNA, the CDR3 is TGTGCCAGCAGCTCGGGACAGGGGGACACTGAAGCTTTCTTT. Full variable domain (rest looked up from reference TRBV7-9 and TRBJ1-1): DTGVSQNPRHKITKRGQNVTFRCDPISEHNRLYWYRQTLGQGPEFLTYFQNEAQLEKSRLLSDRFSAERPKGSFSTLEIQRTEQGDSAMYLCASSSGQGDTEAFFGQGTRLTVV.

The V and J genes are TRBV6-5 and TRBJ1-3; no reliable D call. There are 14 residues in the CDR3. CDR1 and CDR2 from the germline V gene are MNHEY and SVGAGI. V dropped 4 bases and J dropped 0 bases, with 7 bases sitting between them. The CDR3 protein is CASSSRFSGNTIYF. The CDR3 bases are TGTGCCAGCAGTTCCCGGTTCTCTGGAAACACCATATATTTT.

V usage is TRBV3-1 (or the pseudogene TRBV3-2) and J usage is TRBJ2-1; D gene uncertain. Germline V gene lookup returns CDR1 LGHDT and CDR2 YNNKEL (reference sequence). V was clipped by 0 bases and J by 4 bases, with 7 bases between them. CDR3 length: 14 amino acids. The DNA of the CDR3 is TGTGCCAGCAGCCAAGATGTTGGTTACAATGAGCAGTTCTTC. This codes for CASSQDVGYNEQFF.